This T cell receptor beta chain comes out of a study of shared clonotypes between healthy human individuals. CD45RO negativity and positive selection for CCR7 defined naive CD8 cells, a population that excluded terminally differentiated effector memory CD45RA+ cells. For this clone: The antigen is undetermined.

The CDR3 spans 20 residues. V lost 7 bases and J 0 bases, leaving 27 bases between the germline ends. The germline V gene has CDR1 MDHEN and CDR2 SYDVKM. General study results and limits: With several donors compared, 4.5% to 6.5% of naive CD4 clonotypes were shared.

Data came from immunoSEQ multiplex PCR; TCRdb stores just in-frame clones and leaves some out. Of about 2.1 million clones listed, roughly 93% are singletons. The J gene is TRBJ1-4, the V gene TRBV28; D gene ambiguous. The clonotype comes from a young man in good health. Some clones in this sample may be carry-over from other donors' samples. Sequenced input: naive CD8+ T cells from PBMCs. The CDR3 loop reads CASTYSFRVGRFSTNEKLFF. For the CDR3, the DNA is TGTGCCAGCACCTATTCTTTTCGGGTTGGGAGGTTTTCAACTAATGAAAAACTGTTTTTT.